This T cell receptor beta chain was sequenced during a study of blood T cell repertoires in COVID-19. Study in general: Specimens from acute and convalescent COVID-19 originated in the United States, Italy and Spain. The analysed material was cDNA or gDNA that came from T cells, B-cell-depleted T cells, or PBMCs.

As originally analysed: Amplification of reference gene primers was used by the study to estimate nucleated cell counts. Only in-frame clones appear in the TCRdb table, and some are missing; sequencing was by immunoSEQ multiplex PCR. V, J and clone size are those of that table, while D and trimming were read from the DNA. The sample lists 300,000 to 350,000 clones, around 80% occurring once. With 6 bases clipped from V and 5 bases from J, the junction kept 11 bases outside the gene matches. The length of the CDR3 is 16 residues. CDR1 is LGHNT, CDR2 FRNRAP, per germline. Sequencing was done on a sample of peripheral blood. The V and J genes are TRBV12-5 and TRBJ1-5; 9 nucleotides align to TRBD1. The sequence was collected from a young man with active or convalescent COVID-19. The CDR3 sequence: CASGNSGTGSYQPQHF. In nucleotides, the CDR3 is TGTGCTAGTGGGAACTCCGGGACAGGGAGTTATCAGCCCCAGCATTTT.